There are a few counts of the clone carrying this T cell receptor beta chain. The antigen is unknown. Germline values: CDR1 SGHVS, CDR2 FNYEAQ. V shed 5 bases, J shed 6 bases, and the junction held 7 bases outside the gene matches. The CDR3 runs to 15 residues. This sample was taken from a study of cytomegalovirus exposure and HLA in healthy donors. Both 60 Vbeta primers and 13 Jbeta primers went into the PCR. Some clones are missing from TCRdb's copy, which holds only in-frame ones; the method was immunoSEQ multiplex PCR. The sample records 200,000 or so clones, about four fifths being singletons. Regarding the study as a whole: In a later analysis, TCR beta V- and J-gene trimming showed a link to a missense DCLRE1C variant. In terms of immune exposure information, only CMV serostatus was available.

The chain employs TRBV7-6 and TRBJ2-1; TRBD2 matches at 10 bases. This clonotype was sampled from a man younger than 40 in good health and CMV-seronegative. What was sequenced was PBMCs. CDR3 amino acids: CASSKTSGTGNEQFF. Here the CDR3 DNA reads TGTGCCAGCAGCAAAACTAGCGGGACGGGCAATGAGCAGTTCTTC.